This T cell receptor (beta chain) was sequenced during a study of T cell repertoires in cytomegalovirus infection (dated by TCRdb to between 2017 and 2020). For context, the study as a whole: Donor HLA type was relevant to the analysis, because carriage of CMV infection together with the matching HLA type was indicated by public TCR beta signatures. What the research found in general, with its limitations: The ex vivo response was dominated by HLA-C-restricted CMV-specific TCR beta clonotypes, and the single most frequent clonotype in two of eight donors was supplied by these HLA-C-restricted clonotypes. In both this cohort and an independent roughly 350-donor cohort, the cumulative frequency of public TCR beta family members distinguished carriers of CMV infection plus the relevant HLA type.

The germline V gene supplies CDR1 SGHVS and CDR2 FQNEAQ. Counted from cysteine to valine, this CDR3 has 19 amino acids. Just CDR3 DNA is preserved here, 57 bases in frame from base 1. V and J are trimmed by 1 base and 7 bases, and the gene matches miss 21 bases of the junction. Data came from an Illumina HiSeq 1500. TCRdb ran its own pipeline on the public reads, namely fastp trimming at Q25 and MiXCR clone calling, and kept in-frame beta chains. A single entry per CDR3 protein holds the most common genes and DNA from its merged rows. The sample table holds around 530,000 distinct CDR3 sequences, of which 26% were seen once. The ten largest clones add up to 13% of the sample. This clonotype was recorded a few times. This clone's antigen is unknown. Per-nucleotide qualities are absent, and no much larger clonotype sits a single base away.

The origin of this receptor is a human donor in good health (CMV status not recorded). Some clones in this sample may be carry-over from other donors' samples. The sample consisted of PBMCs. Recombination joined TRBV7-8 with TRBJ2-7, and 8 junctional nucleotides match TRBD2. The CDR3 region: CASSLVGGLSGREVGEQYV. The nucleotides are TGTGCCAGCAGCTTAGTCGGGGGACTAAGTGGGCGGGAGGTCGGGGAGCAGTACGTC.